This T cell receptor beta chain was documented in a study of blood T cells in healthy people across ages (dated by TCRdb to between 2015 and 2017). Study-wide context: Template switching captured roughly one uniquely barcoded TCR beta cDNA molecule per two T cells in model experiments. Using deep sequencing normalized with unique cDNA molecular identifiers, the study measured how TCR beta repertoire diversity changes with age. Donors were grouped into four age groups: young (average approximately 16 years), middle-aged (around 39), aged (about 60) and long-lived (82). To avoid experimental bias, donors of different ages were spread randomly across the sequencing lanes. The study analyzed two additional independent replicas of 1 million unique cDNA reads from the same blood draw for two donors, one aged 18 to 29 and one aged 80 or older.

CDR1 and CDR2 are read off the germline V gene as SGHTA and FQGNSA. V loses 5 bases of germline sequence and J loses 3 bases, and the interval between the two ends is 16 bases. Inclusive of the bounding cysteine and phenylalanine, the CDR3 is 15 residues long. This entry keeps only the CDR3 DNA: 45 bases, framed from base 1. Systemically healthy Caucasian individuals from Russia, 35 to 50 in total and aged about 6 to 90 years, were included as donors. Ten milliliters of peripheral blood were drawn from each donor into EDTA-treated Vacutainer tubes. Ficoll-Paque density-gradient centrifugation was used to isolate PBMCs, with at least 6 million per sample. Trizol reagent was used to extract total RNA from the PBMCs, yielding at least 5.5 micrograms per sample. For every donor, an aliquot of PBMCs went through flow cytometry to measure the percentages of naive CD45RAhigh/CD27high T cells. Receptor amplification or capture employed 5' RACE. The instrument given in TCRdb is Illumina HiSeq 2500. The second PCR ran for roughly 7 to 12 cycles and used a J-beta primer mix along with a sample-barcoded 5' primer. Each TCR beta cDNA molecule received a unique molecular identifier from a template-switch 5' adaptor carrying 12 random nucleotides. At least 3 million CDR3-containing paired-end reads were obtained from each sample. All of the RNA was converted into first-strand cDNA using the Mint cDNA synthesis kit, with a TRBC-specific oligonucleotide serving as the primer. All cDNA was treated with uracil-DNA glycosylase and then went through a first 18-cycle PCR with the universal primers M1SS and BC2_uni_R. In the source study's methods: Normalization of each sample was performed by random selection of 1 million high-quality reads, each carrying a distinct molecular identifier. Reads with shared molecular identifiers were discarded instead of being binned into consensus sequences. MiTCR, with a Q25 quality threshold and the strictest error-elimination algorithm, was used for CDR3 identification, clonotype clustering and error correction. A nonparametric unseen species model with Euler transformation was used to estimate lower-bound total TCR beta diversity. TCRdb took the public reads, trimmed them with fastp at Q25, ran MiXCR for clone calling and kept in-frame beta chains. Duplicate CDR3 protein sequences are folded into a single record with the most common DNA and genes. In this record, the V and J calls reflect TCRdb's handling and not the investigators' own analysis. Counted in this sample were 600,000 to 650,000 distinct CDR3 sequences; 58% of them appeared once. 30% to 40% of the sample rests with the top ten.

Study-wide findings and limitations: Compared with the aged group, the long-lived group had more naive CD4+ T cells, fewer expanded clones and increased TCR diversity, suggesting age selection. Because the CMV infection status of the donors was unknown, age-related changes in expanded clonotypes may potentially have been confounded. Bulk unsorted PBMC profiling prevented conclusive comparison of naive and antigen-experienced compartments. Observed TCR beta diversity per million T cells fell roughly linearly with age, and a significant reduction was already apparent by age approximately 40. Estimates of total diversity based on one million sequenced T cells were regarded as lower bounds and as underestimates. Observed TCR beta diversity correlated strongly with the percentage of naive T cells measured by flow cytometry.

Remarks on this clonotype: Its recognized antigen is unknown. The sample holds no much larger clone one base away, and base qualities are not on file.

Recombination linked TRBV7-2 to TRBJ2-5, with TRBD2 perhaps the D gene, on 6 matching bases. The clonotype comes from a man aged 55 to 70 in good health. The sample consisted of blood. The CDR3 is CASSQLGRKEETQYF. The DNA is TGTGCCAGCAGCCAACTAGGGAGGAAGGAAGAGACCCAGTACTTC.